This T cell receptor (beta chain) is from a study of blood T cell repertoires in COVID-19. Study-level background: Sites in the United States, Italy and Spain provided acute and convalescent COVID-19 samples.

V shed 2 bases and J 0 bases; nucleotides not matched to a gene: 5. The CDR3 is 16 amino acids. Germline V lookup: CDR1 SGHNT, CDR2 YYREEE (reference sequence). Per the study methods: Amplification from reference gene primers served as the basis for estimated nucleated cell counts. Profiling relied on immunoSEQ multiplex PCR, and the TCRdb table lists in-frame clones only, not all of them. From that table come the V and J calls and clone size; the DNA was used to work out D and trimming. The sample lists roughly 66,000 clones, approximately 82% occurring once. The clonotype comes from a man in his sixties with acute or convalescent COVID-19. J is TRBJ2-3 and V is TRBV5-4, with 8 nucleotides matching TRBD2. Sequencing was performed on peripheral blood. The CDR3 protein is CASSLQAGASTDTQYF. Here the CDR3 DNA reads TGTGCCAGCAGCTTACAAGCGGGGGCCAGCACAGATACGCAGTATTTT.